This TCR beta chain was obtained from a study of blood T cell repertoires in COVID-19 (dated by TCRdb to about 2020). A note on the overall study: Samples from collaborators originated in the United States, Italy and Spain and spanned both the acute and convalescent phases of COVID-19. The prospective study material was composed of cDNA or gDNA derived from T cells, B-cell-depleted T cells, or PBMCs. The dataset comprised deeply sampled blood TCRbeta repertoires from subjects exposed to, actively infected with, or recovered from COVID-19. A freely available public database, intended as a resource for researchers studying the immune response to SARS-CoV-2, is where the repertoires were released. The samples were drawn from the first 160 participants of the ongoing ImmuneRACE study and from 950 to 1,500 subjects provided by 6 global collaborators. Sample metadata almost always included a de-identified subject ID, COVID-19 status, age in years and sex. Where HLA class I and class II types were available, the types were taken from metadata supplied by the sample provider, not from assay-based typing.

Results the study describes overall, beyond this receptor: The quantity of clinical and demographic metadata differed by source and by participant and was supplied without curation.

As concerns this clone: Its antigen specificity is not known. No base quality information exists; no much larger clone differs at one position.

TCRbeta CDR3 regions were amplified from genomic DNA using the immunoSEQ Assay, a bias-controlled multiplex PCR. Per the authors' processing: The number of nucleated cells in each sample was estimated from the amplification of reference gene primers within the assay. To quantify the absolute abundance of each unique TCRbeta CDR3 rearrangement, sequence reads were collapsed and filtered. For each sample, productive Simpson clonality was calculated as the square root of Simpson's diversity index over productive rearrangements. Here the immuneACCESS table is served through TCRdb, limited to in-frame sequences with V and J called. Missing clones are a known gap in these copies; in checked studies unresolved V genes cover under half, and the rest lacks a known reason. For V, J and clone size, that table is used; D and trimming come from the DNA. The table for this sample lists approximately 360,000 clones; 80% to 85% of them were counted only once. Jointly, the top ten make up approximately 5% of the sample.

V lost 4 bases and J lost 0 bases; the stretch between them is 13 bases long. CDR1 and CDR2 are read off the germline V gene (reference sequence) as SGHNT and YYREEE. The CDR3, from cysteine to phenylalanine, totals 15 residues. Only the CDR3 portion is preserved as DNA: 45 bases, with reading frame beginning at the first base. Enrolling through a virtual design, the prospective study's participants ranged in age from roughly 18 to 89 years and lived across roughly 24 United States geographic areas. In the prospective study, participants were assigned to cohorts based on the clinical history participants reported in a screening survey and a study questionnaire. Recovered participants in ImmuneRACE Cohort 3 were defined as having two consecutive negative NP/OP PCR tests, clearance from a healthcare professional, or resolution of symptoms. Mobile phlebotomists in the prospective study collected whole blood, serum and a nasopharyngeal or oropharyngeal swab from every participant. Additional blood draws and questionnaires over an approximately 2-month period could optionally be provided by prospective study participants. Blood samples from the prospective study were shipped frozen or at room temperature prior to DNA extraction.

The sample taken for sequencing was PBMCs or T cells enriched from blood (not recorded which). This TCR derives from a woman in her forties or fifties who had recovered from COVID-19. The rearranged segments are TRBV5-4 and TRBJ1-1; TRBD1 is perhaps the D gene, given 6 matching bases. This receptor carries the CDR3 CASSPVGAVNTEAFF. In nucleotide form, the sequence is TGTGCCAGCAGCCCGGTGGGGGCAGTGAACACTGAAGCTTTCTTT. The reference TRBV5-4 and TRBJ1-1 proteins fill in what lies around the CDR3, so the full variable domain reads ETGVTQSPTHLIKTRGQQVTLRCSSQSGHNTVSWYQQALGQGPQFIFQYYREEENGRGNFPPRFSGLQFPNYSSELNVNALELDDSALYLCASSPVGAVNTEAFFGQGTRLTVV.